The sequence of this T cell receptor (beta chain) was determined in a study of blood T cell repertoires in COVID-19. This CDR3 region has 13 residues. Per the germline V gene, CDR1 is SNHLY and CDR2 is FYNNEI. The ends lost 4 bases at V and 7 bases at J; junction bases unmatched: 1. Some clones are missing from TCRdb's copy, which holds only in-frame ones; the method was immunoSEQ multiplex PCR. The repertoire holds about 380,000 clones, with more than 75% as singletons. The gene calls are TRBV2 and TRBJ1-4, with 9 bases identical to TRBD1. This receptor was obtained from a woman aged 18-29 years who had recovered from COVID-19. The specimen was PBMCs or T cells enriched from blood (not recorded which). DNA for the CDR3: TGTGCCAGCAGTGGACAGGGGGGTGAAAAACTGTTTTTT. This encodes CASSGQGGEKLFF.